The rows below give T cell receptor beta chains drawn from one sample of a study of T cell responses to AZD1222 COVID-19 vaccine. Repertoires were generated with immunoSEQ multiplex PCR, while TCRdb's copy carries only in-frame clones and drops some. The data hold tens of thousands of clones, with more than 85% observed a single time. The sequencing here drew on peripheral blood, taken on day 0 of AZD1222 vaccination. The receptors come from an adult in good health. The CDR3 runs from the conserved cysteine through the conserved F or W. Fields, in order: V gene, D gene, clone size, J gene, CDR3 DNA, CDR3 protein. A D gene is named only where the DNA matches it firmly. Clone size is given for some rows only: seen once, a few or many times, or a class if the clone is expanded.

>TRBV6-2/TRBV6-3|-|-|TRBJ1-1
TGTGCCAGCAGTTACGATAGGAGCACTGAAGCTTTCTTT
CASSYDRSTEAFF
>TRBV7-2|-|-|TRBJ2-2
TGTGCCAGCAGCTTAAGGGCCGTAGCCGGGGAGCTGTTTTTT
CASSLRAVAGELFF
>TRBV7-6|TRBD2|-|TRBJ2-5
TGTGCCAGCAGCGCCGGGACTAGCGGGCTCCAAGAGACCCAGTACTTC
CASSAGTSGLQETQYF
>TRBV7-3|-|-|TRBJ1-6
TGTGCCAGCAGTCTGGACGGTTATAATTCACCCCTCCACTTT
CASSLDGYNSPLHF
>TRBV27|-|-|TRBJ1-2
TGTGCCAGCAGTTTATCCCCTTACACCGTAGCTAACTATGGCTACACCTTC
CASSLSPYTVANYGYTF
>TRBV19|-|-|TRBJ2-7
TGTGCCAGTAGTATGGGGTCCTACGAGCAGTACTTC
CASSMGSYEQYF
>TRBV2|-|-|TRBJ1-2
TGTGCCAGCAGTGAAGGGCCGGACCCTGCTCCGACTAGCTACACCTTC
CASSEGPDPAPTSYTF
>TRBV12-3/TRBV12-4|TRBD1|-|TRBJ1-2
TGTGCCAGCAGAACGACAGGGGGCTATGGCTACACCTTC
CASRTTGGYGYTF
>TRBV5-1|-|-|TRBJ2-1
TGCGCCAGCAGCGGAGACTCCTACAATGAGCAGTTCTTC
CASSGDSYNEQFF
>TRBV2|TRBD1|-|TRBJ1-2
TGTGCCAGCAGAGACCCGGGACAGGGGAGTAGCTATGGCTACACCTTC
CASRDPGQGSSYGYTF
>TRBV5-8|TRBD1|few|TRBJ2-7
TGTGCCAGCAGCAACGAGGTAGGGACAGGGCTTTACGAGCAGTACTTC
CASSNEVGTGLYEQYF
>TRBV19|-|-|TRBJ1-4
TGTGCCAGTAGTAGTCAGGGGCAGGGAAAACTGTTTTTT
CASSSQGQGKLFF
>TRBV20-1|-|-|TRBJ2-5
TGCAGTGCTAACTTACAAGAGACCCAGTACTTC
CSANLQETQYF
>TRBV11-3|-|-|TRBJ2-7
TGTGCAGCGATCCAAACGGGGGGCGGCTACGAGCAGTACTTC
CAAIQTGGGYEQYF
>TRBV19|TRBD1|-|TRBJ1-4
TGTGCCAGTACCCGAAGAGGGGGACAGGGGCATGAAAAACTGTTTTTT
CASTRRGGQGHEKLFF
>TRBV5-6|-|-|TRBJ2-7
TGTGCCAGCAGCCAAGGGGGGATTCTTCTGTACGAGCAGTACTTC
CASSQGGILLYEQYF
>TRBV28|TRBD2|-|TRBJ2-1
TGTGCCAGCAGTTTACCTAGCGGGAGGGCGAACAATGAGCAGTTCTTC
CASSLPSGRANNEQFF
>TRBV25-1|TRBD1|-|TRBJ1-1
TGTGCCAGCAGTGCAACAGGGGTTTGGACTGAAGCTTTCTTT
CASSATGVWTEAFF
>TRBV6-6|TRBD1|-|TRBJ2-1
TGTGCCAGCAGTTCGGACAGGGCACATGAGCAGTTCTTC
CASSSDRAHEQFF
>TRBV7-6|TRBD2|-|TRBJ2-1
TGTGCCAGCAGTCCGACTAGCGGGTTTTCCTACAATGAGCAGTTCTTC
CASSPTSGFSYNEQFF
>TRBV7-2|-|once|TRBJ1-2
TGTGCCAGCAGCTCCTACGGCGGCGGAACCAACTATGGCTACACCTTC
CASSSYGGGTNYGYTF
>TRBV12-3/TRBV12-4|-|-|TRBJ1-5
TGTGCCAGCACCCGGGGGAGGCACCAGCCCCAGCATTTT
CASTRGRHQPQHF
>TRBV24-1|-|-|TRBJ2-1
TGTGCCACCAGTGATGTGGCAGGATACAATGAGCAGTTCTTC
CATSDVAGYNEQFF
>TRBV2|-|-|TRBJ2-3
TGTGCCAGCAGAGAGATTCTTAGCACAGATACGCAGTATTTT
CASREILSTDTQYF
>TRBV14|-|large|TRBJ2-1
TGTGCCAGCAGCCAAGATTGGACCGCGGTCAATGAGCAGTTCTTC
CASSQDWTAVNEQFF
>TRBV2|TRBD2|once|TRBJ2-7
TGTGCCAGCAGTGAAGGTGTAGCGGGACTCTACGAGCAGTACTTC
CASSEGVAGLYEQYF
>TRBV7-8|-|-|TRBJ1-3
TGTGCCAGCAGCTTAGCGATGGGGGGAAACACCATATATTTT
CASSLAMGGNTIYF
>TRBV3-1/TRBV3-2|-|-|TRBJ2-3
TGTGCCAGCAGTCCCGGGGGCGGTTGGCAGTATTTT
CASSPGGGWQYF
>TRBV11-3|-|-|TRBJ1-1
TGTGCCAGCAGCTTAGATGAGGAGCCCAGGACTGAAGCTTTCTTT
CASSLDEEPRTEAFF
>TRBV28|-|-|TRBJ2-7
TGTGCCAGCAGGACAGGTGGGCCCTACGAGCAGTACTTC
CASRTGGPYEQYF
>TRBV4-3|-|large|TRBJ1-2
TGCGCCAGCAGCCAAGATGGGAGGGAATGGGGCTATGGCTACACCTTC
CASSQDGREWGYGYTF
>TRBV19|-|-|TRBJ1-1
TGTGCCAGTAGTATGAACAGGGTAGCCACTGAAGCTTTCTTT
CASSMNRVATEAFF
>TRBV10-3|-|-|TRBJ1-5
TGTGCCATCAGTGAGTCTGGCACCCGCAATCAGCCCCAGCATTTT
CAISESGTRNQPQHF
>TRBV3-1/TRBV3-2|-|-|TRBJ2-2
TGTGCCAGCAGCCAAGAAGGAGAAGCCGGGGAGCTGTTTTTT
CASSQEGEAGELFF
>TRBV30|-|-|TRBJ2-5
TGTGCCTGGAGAGTGGGGAGAGAGACCCAGTACTTC
CAWRVGRETQYF
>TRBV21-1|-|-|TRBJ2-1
TGTGCCAGCAGCAAAATGGGGGATAGGCGGTTCTCCTACAATGAGCAGTTCTTC
CASSKMGDRRFSYNEQFF
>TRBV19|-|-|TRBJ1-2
TGTGCCACCAACCCGCGAGGGTCGGTTAACGGCTACACCTTC
CATNPRGSVNGYTF
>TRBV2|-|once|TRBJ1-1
TGTGCCAGCAGTGAACGAGGGAAAGCTTTCTTT
CASSERGKAFF
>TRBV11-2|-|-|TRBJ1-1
TGTGCCAGCAGCCTGGCGGGGGGCACTGAAGCTTTCTTT
CASSLAGGTEAFF
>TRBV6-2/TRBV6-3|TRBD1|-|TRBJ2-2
TGTGCCAGCAGCACAGGGGCTTCCGGGGAGCTGTTTTTT
CASSTGASGELFF
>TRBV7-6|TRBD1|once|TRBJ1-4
TGTGCCAGCAGCTTACGCAGGGGGAGAGAAAAACTGTTTTTT
CASSLRRGREKLFF
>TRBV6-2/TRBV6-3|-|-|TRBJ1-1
TGTGCCAGCAGTTACTCGAGATTTCGCCTGGGGTCGAACACTGAAGCTTTCTTT
CASSYSRFRLGSNTEAFF
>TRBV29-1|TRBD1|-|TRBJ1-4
TGCAGCGGATCGGGACAGGGAGAGGGAAAACTGTTTTTT
CSGSGQGEGKLFF
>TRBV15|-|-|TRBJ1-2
TGTGCCACCAGCACATGGGGGGACAAGGGGAACACCTTC
CATSTWGDKGNTF
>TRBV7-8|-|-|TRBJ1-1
TGTGCCAGCAGCTTACGGGGGAGGGTAGAGAACACTGAAGCTTTCTTT
CASSLRGRVENTEAFF
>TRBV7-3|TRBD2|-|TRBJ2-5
TGTGCCAGCAGCTCAACGGGACTAGCGGGGCGAGAGACCCAGTACTTC
CASSSTGLAGRETQYF
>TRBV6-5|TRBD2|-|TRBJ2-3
TGTGCGGCGGGGGGGCTATTGACAGATACGCAGTATTTT
CAAGGLLTDTQYF
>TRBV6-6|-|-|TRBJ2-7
TGTGCCAGCGCTGGCAGCTACGAGCAGTACTTC
CASAGSYEQYF
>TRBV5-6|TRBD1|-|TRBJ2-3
TGTGCCAGCAGGACAGGGGGCACAGATACGCAGTATTTT
CASRTGGTDTQYF
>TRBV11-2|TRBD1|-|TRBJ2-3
TGTGCCAGCAGCTCTGGACAGGGGAGGACAGATACGCAGTATTTT
CASSSGQGRTDTQYF
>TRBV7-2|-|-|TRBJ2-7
TGTGCCAGCAAGGGGATCTCGGTCGGGAGTGAGCAGTACTTC
CASKGISVGSEQYF
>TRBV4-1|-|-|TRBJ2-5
TGCGCCAGCAGCCAAGTGGCAGGGGTCCAAGAGACCCAGTACTTC
CASSQVAGVQETQYF